The rows below give T cell receptor beta chains drawn from one sample of a study of shared clonotypes between healthy human individuals. Libraries were prepared by immunoSEQ multiplex PCR; TCRdb keeps only in-frame clonotypes and omits some of them. The table has some 1,400,000 clones, roughly 96% seen once. Sequenced: naive CD4+ T cells sorted from blood. The origin of the receptors is a man aged 25-45 years in good health. Each CDR3 is given with its conserved first and last residue. Fields, in order: CDR3 length, D gene, J gene, V gene, clone size, CDR3 protein, CDR3 DNA. D genes are given only for firm matches. Clone size appears in some rows only: once, few, many, or a class for an expanded clone.

len: 16; d_gene: TRBD1; j_gene: TRBJ2-7; v_gene: TRBV19; abundance: -; CDR3aa: CASSFQRTGKNYEQYF; CDR3nt: TGTGCCAGTAGCTTTCAGAGGACAGGGAAAAACTACGAGCAGTACTTC
len: 13; d_gene: -; j_gene: TRBJ2-7; v_gene: TRBV6-6; abundance: once; CDR3aa: CASSDGESYEQYF; CDR3nt: TGTGCCAGCAGCGACGGGGAGTCCTACGAGCAGTACTTC
len: 14; d_gene: -; j_gene: TRBJ1-2; v_gene: TRBV28; abundance: -; CDR3aa: CASRPTGASSGYTF; CDR3nt: TGTGCCAGTCGCCCGACGGGGGCTTCGTCTGGCTACACCTTC
len: 17; d_gene: -; j_gene: TRBJ2-1; v_gene: TRBV4-1; abundance: once; CDR3aa: CASSQVITGVGYNEQFF; CDR3nt: TGCGCCAGCAGCCAAGTAATAACGGGAGTCGGCTACAATGAGCAGTTCTTC
len: 15; d_gene: -; j_gene: TRBJ2-5; v_gene: TRBV28; abundance: -; CDR3aa: CASSLPSGERETQYF; CDR3nt: TGTGCCAGCAGTTTACCTAGTGGGGAGCGGGAGACCCAGTACTTC
len: 14; d_gene: -; j_gene: TRBJ1-1; v_gene: TRBV6-6; abundance: -; CDR3aa: CASNFRQENTEAFF; CDR3nt: TGTGCCAGCAATTTCCGACAGGAGAACACTGAAGCTTTCTTT
len: 16; d_gene: TRBD1; j_gene: TRBJ2-5; v_gene: TRBV28; abundance: -; CDR3aa: CASSLPGTAYQETQYF; CDR3nt: TGTGCCAGCAGTTTACCCGGGACAGCGTACCAAGAGACCCAGTACTTC
len: 15; d_gene: TRBD1; j_gene: TRBJ2-5; v_gene: TRBV6-1; abundance: -; CDR3aa: CASSAGTGVWETQYF; CDR3nt: TGTGCCAGCAGCGCCGGGACAGGGGTGTGGGAGACCCAGTACTTC
len: 15; d_gene: TRBD1; j_gene: TRBJ2-7; v_gene: TRBV10-1; abundance: once; CDR3aa: CASSVGTVGSYEQYF; CDR3nt: TGCGCCAGCAGTGTAGGGACAGTAGGATCCTACGAGCAGTACTTC
len: 12; d_gene: -; j_gene: TRBJ2-7; v_gene: TRBV6-6; abundance: -; CDR3aa: CASSYSESEQYF; CDR3nt: TGTGCCAGCAGTTACTCGGAGTCCGAGCAGTACTTC
len: 15; d_gene: TRBD2; j_gene: TRBJ2-7; v_gene: TRBV15; abundance: once; CDR3aa: CATSLGTGGSYEQYF; CDR3nt: TGTGCCACCAGCTTAGGGACGGGAGGCTCCTACGAGCAGTACTTC
len: 15; d_gene: TRBD2; j_gene: TRBJ2-1; v_gene: TRBV5-4; abundance: -; CDR3aa: CASSSGTSGSMGQFF; CDR3nt: TGTGCCAGCAGCTCCGGGACTAGCGGGAGTATGGGGCAGTTCTTC
len: 14; d_gene: -; j_gene: TRBJ2-7; v_gene: TRBV28; abundance: -; CDR3aa: CATRQWAPAYEQYF; CDR3nt: TGTGCCACTAGACAGTGGGCTCCCGCCTACGAGCAGTACTTC
len: 14; d_gene: -; j_gene: TRBJ1-4; v_gene: TRBV5-6; abundance: -; CDR3aa: CASSLAGADEKLFF; CDR3nt: TGTGCCAGCAGCTTGGCCGGGGCCGACGAAAAACTGTTTTTT
len: 14; d_gene: -; j_gene: TRBJ2-7; v_gene: TRBV4-3; abundance: -; CDR3aa: CASSQANRDGEQYF; CDR3nt: TGCGCCAGCAGCCAAGCAAACAGGGACGGCGAGCAGTACTTC
len: 12; d_gene: -; j_gene: TRBJ2-7; v_gene: TRBV11-2; abundance: -; CDR3aa: CASSLGVYEQYF; CDR3nt: TGTGCCAGCAGCTTAGGAGTTTACGAGCAGTACTTC
len: 15; d_gene: -; j_gene: TRBJ1-5; v_gene: TRBV5-1; abundance: once; CDR3aa: CASSLEGRVPGPQHF; CDR3nt: TGCGCCAGCAGCTTGGAGGGCAGGGTACCGGGGCCCCAGCATTTT
len: 11; d_gene: TRBD1; j_gene: TRBJ1-1; v_gene: TRBV30; abundance: -; CDR3aa: CAWGQVSEAFF; CDR3nt: TGTGCCTGGGGACAGGTCTCTGAAGCTTTCTTT
len: 16; d_gene: TRBD2; j_gene: TRBJ2-1; v_gene: TRBV18; abundance: once; CDR3aa: CASSPASGGKGNEQFF; CDR3nt: TGTGCCAGCTCACCAGCTAGCGGGGGCAAGGGGAATGAGCAGTTCTTC
len: 13; d_gene: -; j_gene: TRBJ1-2; v_gene: TRBV29-1; abundance: once; CDR3aa: CSVEANGHYGYTF; CDR3nt: TGCAGCGTTGAAGCTAACGGGCACTATGGCTACACCTTC
len: 13; d_gene: -; j_gene: TRBJ2-7; v_gene: TRBV18; abundance: -; CDR3aa: CASSGGPTYEQYF; CDR3nt: TGTGCCAGCTCAGGTGGGCCGACCTACGAGCAGTACTTC
len: 12; d_gene: TRBD2; j_gene: TRBJ2-7; v_gene: TRBV5-1; abundance: -; CDR3aa: CASSLSGGEQYF; CDR3nt: TGCGCCAGCAGCCTTAGCGGGGGCGAGCAGTACTTC
len: 14; d_gene: -; j_gene: TRBJ1-1; v_gene: TRBV6-5; abundance: -; CDR3aa: CASSYGQLNTEAFF; CDR3nt: TGTGCCAGCAGTTACGGCCAACTGAACACTGAAGCTTTCTTT
len: 14; d_gene: -; j_gene: TRBJ2-2; v_gene: TRBV21-1; abundance: few; CDR3aa: CASSRPCVGGELFF; CDR3nt: TGTGCCAGCAGCCGCCCGTGTGTGGGCGGGGAGCTGTTTTTT
len: 15; d_gene: -; j_gene: TRBJ1-4; v_gene: TRBV4-3; abundance: -; CDR3aa: CASSQDWGESGKLFF; CDR3nt: TGCGCCAGCAGCCAAGATTGGGGGGAGAGTGGAAAACTGTTTTTT
len: 16; d_gene: TRBD2; j_gene: TRBJ2-3; v_gene: TRBV27; abundance: -; CDR3aa: CASSPLLAGMTDTQYF; CDR3nt: TGTGCCAGCAGTCCCCTACTAGCGGGAATGACAGATACGCAGTATTTT
len: 15; d_gene: -; j_gene: TRBJ2-3; v_gene: TRBV14; abundance: -; CDR3aa: CASSPLGGPTDTQYF; CDR3nt: TGTGCCAGCAGCCCCCTAGGGGGTCCCACAGATACGCAGTATTTT
len: 13; d_gene: -; j_gene: TRBJ2-5; v_gene: TRBV5-4; abundance: -; CDR3aa: CASSTSGVETQYF; CDR3nt: TGTGCCAGCAGCACTTCAGGGGTGGAGACCCAGTACTTC
len: 12; d_gene: -; j_gene: TRBJ1-1; v_gene: TRBV7-9; abundance: -; CDR3aa: CASSLLNTEAFF; CDR3nt: TGTGCCAGCAGCTTATTGAACACTGAAGCTTTCTTT